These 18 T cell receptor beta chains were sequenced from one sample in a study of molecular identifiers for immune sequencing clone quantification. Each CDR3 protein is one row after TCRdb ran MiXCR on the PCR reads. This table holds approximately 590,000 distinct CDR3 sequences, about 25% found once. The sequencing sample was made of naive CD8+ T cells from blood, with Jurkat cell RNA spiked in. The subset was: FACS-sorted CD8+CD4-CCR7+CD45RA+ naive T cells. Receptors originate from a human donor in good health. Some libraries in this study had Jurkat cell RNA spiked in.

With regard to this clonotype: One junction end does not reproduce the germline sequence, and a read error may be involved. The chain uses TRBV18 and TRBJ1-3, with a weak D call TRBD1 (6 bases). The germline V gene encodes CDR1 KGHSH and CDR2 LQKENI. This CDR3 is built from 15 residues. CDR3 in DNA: TGTGCCAGCTCACATCCAGGGGTTACTGGGAACACCATATATTTT. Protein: CASSHPGVTGNTIYF. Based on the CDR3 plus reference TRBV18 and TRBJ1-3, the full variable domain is NAGVMQNPRHLVRRRGQEARLRCSPMKGHSHVYWYRQLPEEGLKFMVYLQKENIIDESGMPKERFSAEFPKEGPSILRIQQVVRGDSAAYFCASSHPGVTGNTIYFGEGSWLTVV.

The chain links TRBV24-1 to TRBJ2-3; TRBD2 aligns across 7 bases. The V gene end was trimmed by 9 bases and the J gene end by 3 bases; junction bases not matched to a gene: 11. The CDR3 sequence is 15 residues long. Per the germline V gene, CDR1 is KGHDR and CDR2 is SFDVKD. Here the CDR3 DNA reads TGTGCCACCGCGGGCGGGAGCGCTGTAACAGATACGCAGTATTTT. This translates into CATAGGSAVTDTQYF.

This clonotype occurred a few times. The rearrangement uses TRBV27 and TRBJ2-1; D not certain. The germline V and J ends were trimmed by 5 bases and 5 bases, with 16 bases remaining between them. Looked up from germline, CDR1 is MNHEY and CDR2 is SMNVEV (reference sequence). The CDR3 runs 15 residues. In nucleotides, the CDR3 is TGTGCCAGCAGTCAAGCTCCGTCTGGGGACAATGAGCAGTTCTTC. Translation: CASSQAPSGDNEQFF.

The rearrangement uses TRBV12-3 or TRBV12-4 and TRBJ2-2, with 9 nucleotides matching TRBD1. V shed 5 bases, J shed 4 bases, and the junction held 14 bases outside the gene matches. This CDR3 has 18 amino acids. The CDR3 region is CASSPGVGDRVGTGELFF. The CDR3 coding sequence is TGTGCCAGCAGTCCCGGAGTGGGGGACAGGGTAGGCACCGGGGAGCTGTTTTTT.

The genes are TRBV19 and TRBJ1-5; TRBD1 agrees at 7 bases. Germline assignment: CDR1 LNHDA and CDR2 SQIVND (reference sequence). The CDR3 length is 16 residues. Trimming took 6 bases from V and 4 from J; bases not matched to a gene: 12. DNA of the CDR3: TGTGCCAGTAGCGTCGGGACAGAGGGAAGGAATCAGCCCCAGCATTTT. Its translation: CASSVGTEGRNQPQHF.

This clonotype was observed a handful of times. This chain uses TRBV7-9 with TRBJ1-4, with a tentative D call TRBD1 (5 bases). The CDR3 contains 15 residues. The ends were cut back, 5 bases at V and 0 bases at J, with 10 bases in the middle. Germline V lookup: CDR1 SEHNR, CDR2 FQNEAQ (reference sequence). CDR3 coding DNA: TGTGCCAGCAGCGGTCCGGGGGCAACTAATGAAAAACTGTTTTTT. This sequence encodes CASSGPGATNEKLFF.

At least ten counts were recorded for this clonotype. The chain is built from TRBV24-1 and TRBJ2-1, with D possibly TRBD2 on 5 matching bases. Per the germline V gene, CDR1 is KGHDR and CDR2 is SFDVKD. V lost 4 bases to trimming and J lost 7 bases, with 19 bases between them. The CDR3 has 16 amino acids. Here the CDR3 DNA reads TGTGCCACCAGTGACCTAAGCGGTCTCGCCGGGAATGAGCAGTTCTTC. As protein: CATSDLSGLAGNEQFF.

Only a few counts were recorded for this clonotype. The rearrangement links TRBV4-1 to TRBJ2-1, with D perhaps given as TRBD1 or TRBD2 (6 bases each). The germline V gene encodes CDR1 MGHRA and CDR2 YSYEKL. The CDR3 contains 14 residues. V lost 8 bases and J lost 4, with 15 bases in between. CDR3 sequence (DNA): TGCGCCAGCCGGGAGCGAGGGGGATACAATGAGCAGTTCTTC. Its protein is CASRERGGYNEQFF.

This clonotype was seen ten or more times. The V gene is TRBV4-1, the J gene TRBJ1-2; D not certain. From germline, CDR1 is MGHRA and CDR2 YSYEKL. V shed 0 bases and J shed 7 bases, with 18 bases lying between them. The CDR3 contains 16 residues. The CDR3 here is CASSQDSEGVGGGYTF. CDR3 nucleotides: TGCGCCAGCAGCCAAGATTCCGAGGGTGTAGGTGGTGGCTACACCTTC.

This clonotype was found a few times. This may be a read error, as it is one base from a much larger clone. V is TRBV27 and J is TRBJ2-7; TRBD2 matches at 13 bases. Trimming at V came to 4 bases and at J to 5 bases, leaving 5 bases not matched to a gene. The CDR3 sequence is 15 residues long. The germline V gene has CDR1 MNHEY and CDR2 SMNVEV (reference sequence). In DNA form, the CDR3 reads TGTGCCAGCAGTTATGGACTAGCGGGAGCCGACGAGCAGTACTTC. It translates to CASSYGLAGADEQYF.

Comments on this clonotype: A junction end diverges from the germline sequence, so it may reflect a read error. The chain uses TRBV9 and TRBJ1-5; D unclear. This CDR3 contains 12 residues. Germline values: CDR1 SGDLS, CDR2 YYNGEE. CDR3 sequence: CASSVGTEPQHF. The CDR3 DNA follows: TGTGCCAGCAGCGTAGGAACAGAGCCTCAGCATTTT.

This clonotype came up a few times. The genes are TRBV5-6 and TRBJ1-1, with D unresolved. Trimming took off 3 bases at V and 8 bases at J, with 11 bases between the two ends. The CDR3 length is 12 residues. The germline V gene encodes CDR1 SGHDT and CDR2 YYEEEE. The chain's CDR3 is CASSYTDTEAFF. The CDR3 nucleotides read TGTGCCAGCAGCTACACTGATACCGAAGCTTTCTTT.

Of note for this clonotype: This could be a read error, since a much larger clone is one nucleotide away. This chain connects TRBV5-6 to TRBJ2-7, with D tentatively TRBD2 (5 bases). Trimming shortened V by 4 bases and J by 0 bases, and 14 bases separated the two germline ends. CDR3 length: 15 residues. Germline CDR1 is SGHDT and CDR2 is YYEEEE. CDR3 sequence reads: CASSPGRGPSYEQYF. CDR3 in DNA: TGTGCCAGCAGCCCAGGACGGGGTCCCTCCTACGAGCAGTACTTC.

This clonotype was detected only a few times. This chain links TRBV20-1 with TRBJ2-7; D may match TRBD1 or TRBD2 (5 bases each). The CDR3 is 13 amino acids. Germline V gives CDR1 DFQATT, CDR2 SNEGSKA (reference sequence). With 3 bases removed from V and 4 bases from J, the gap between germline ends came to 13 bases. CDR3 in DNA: TGCAGTGCTAGGGGGGTCTATTCGTACGAGCAGTACTTC. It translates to CSARGVYSYEQYF.

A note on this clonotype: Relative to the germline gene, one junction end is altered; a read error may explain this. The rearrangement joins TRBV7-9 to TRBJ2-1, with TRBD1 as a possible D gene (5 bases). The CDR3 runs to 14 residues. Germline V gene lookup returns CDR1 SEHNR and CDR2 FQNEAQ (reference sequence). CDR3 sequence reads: CAGSLVARGNEQFF. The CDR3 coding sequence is TGTGCCGGCAGCTTAGTGGCTAGGGGAAATGAGCAGTTCTTC.

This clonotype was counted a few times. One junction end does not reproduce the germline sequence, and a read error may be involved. In DNA, the CDR3 is TGTGCCAGCGGACAGGGACCCTACGGGCAGTACTTC. It specifies CASGQGPYGQYF. V and J are TRBV19 and TRBJ2-7, with 8 bases aligning to TRBD1. The CDR3 runs 12 residues. Germline V gene sequence: CDR1 LNHDA, CDR2 SQIVND (reference sequence). Full variable domain (outside the CDR3, taken from reference TRBV19 and TRBJ2-7): DGGITQSPKYLFRKEGQNVTLSCEQNLNHDAMYWYRQDPGQGLRLIYYSQIVNDFQKGDIAEGYSVSREKKESFPLTVTSAQKNPTAFYLCASGQGPYGQYFGPGTRLTVT.

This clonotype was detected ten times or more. The CDR3 bases are TGTGCCAGCAAGACGAGTCAGGGGGGCACTGAAGCTTTCTTT. Translation gives CASKTSQGGTEAFF. The chain joins TRBV27 to TRBJ1-1; 7 bases map to TRBD1. After removal of 7 bases from V and 4 bases from J, the junction contained 9 bases not matched to a gene. CDR3 length: 14 amino acids. Germline V gene sequence: CDR1 MNHEY, CDR2 SMNVEV (reference sequence).

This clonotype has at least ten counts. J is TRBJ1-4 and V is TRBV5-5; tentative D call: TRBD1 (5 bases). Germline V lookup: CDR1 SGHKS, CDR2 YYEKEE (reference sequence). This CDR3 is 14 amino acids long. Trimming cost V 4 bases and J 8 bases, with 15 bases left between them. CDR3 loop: CASSVERGGEKLFF. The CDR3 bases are TGTGCCAGCAGCGTGGAGAGGGGTGGAGAAAAACTGTTTTTT.